These T cell receptor beta chains were read from a single sample in a study of T cell repertoires in cytomegalovirus infection. TCRdb processed the reads anew with MiXCR; each CDR3 protein has one entry. The data show about 920,000 distinct CDR3 sequences, around 29% seen once. These receptors' antigens are unknown. Specimen: cultured CD8+ T cells from PBMCs, collected from culture after CMV antigen stimulation. Every receptor here comes from a human donor in good health (CMV status not recorded). Some clones in this sample may be carry-over from other donors' samples. The CDR3 runs from the conserved cysteine through the conserved F or W. A D gene is named only where the DNA matches it firmly. Size tells how often a clone was seen (once, few, many) or the class of an expanded clone, and some rows leave it out.

CDR3nt	CDR3aa	v_gene	abundance	d_gene	j_gene
TGTGCCAGCAGCCACCGGACACCCGGAAAACTGTTTTTT	CASSHRTPGKLFF	TRBV5-6	.	.	TRBJ1-4
TGTGCCAGCAGCGAGACATTGATGAATGAGCAGTTCTTC	CASSETLMNEQFF	TRBV7-9	.	.	TRBJ2-1
TGTGCCAGCAGCTTACTTCCGTCAGATACGCAGTATTTT	CASSLLPSDTQYF	TRBV5-4	few	.	TRBJ2-3
TGTGCCAGCAGCTTAGACAGGGATCGATTCTTC	CASSLDRDRFF	TRBV7-2	many	.	TRBJ2-1
TGTGCCAGCAGCTTAAAGGCGGCCCCCGGGGAGCTGTTTTTT	CASSLKAAPGELFF	TRBV7-4	few	.	TRBJ2-2
TGTGCCAGCAGCTACCCCCAGGGGGCTCACCGGGAGCTGTTTTTT	CASSYPQGAHRELFF	TRBV7-3	few	TRBD1	TRBJ2-2
TGTGCCAGCAGTGAATGGTTCTCAGGACCCCTTTTTTTT	CASSEWFSGPLFF	TRBV6-1	.	.	TRBJ1-6
TGTGCCAGCAGCCTGAAGGGGGCCTCCACAGATACGCAGTATTTT	CASSLKGASTDTQYF	TRBV5-5	.	TRBD1	TRBJ2-3
TGTGCCAGCAGCTTAGGGGCGAGAGGGTCGGATCAGCCCCAGCATTTT	CASSLGARGSDQPQHF	TRBV7-2	.	.	TRBJ1-5
TGTGCCACCAGCAGAGATTGGGGACAGCGGGGGAGCACAGATACGCAGTATTTT	CATSRDWGQRGSTDTQYF	TRBV15	few	.	TRBJ2-3
TGTGCCAGCACATTTCCGGACAGGGAGAACACTGAAGCTTTCTTT	CASTFPDRENTEAFF	TRBV7-9	many	TRBD1	TRBJ1-1
TGTGCCAGCAGTTACAGGGTCGGGACAGGGAGTATACAAGAGACCCAGTACTTC	CASSYRVGTGSIQETQYF	TRBV6-6	.	TRBD1	TRBJ2-5
TGTGCCAGTAGAACCTTTGACAGGTTGAACACTGAAGCTTTCTTT	CASRTFDRLNTEAFF	TRBV19	.	.	TRBJ1-1
TGTGCCAGCAGAATCAGTGGGGAAAAACTGTTTTTT	CASRISGEKLFF	TRBV7-8	many	.	TRBJ1-4